Presented here are 26 T cell receptor beta chains from one specimen sequenced in a study of shared T cell receptors in the human thymus. Profiled with immunoSEQ multiplex PCR; TCRdb holds only in-frame clones, not every one. This table holds hundreds of thousands of clones, 85% to 90% found once. These same records also appear under a second study, on human thymus T cells.

The sample was thymocytes. The source is a boy in the first two years of life with a congenital heart defect.

V gene TRBV10-3 combines with J gene TRBJ2-5; 7 bases agree with TRBD1. Germline CDR1 reads ENHRY; CDR2 reads SYGVKD. CDR3 length: 15 residues. Unmatched junction bases numbered 15, after V lost 10 bases and J lost 4 bases. Here the CDR3 reads CASRQRDSLAETQYF. The CDR3 coding sequence is TGTGCCAGCCGCCAACGGGACAGCTTGGCAGAGACCCAGTACTTC.

As regards this clone: The sample holds other DNA sequences that translate to the same CDR3. The chain joins TRBV28 to TRBJ2-7; 9 bases are shared with TRBD1. Germline V gene data show CDR1 as MDHEN and CDR2 as SYDVKM. The junction had 7 bases not matched to a gene; V was cut back by 6 bases and J by 1 base. The CDR3 totals 15 residues. The CDR3 reads CASREPGQGSYEQYF. CDR3 sequence (DNA): TGTGCCAGCAGAGAACCGGGACAGGGATCCTACGAGCAGTACTTC. The full variable domain, in which reference TRBV28 and TRBJ2-7 provide the parts outside the CDR3, is DVKVTQSSRYLVKRTGEKVFLECVQDMDHENMFWYRQDPGLGLRLIYFSYDVKMKEKGDIPEGYSVSREKKERFSLILESASTNQTSMYLCASREPGQGSYEQYFGPGTRLTVT.

This clone was found a few times. The chain is built from TRBV5-4 and TRBJ2-2; 9 bases are a match to TRBD1. The CDR3 has 15 residues. Germline V gene lookup returns CDR1 SGHNT and CDR2 YYREEE (reference sequence). With 2 bases clipped from V and 5 bases from J, the junction kept 4 bases outside the gene matches. CDR3 in DNA: TGTGCCAGCAGCTTCACGACAGGGGGGACCGGGGAGCTGTTTTTT. It codes for CASSFTTGGTGELFF. Based on the CDR3 plus reference TRBV5-4 and TRBJ2-2, the full variable domain is ETGVTQSPTHLIKTRGQQVTLRCSSQSGHNTVSWYQQALGQGPQFIFQYYREEENGRGNFPPRFSGLQFPNYSSELNVNALELDDSALYLCASSFTTGGTGELFFGEGSRLTVL.

This rearrangement joins TRBV20-1 to TRBJ2-1, with D perhaps TRBD2 (6 bases). Trimming left V 5 bases short and J 9 bases short, with 8 bases between. Germline CDR1 DFQATT, CDR2 SNEGSKA (reference sequence). This CDR3 has 10 amino acids. This CDR3 is CSALRGEQFF. The DNA for the CDR3 is TGCAGTGCTCTGCGGGGTGAGCAGTTCTTC.

This clone was seen once. The rearrangement links TRBV28 to TRBJ2-3, with 10 bases lining up with TRBD2. The germline gives CDR1 MDHEN, CDR2 SYDVKM. The CDR3 has 18 amino acids. Trimming removed 4 bases from V and 6 bases from J; junction bases left unmatched: 16. CDR3 DNA: TGTGCCAGCAGTTGCCCTCCAAGGGAGCGGGAGGGCAAGGATACGCAGTATTTT. It encodes CASSCPPREREGKDTQYF. The whole variable domain, filled in from reference TRBV28 and TRBJ2-3, reads DVKVTQSSRYLVKRTGEKVFLECVQDMDHENMFWYRQDPGLGLRLIYFSYDVKMKEKGDIPEGYSVSREKKERFSLILESASTNQTSMYLCASSCPPREREGKDTQYFGPGTRLTVL.

Only one count was recorded for this clone. The chain carries TRBV23-1 and TRBJ2-3; TRBD1 agrees at 8 bases. TRBV23-1 is labeled an ORF, and its function is uncertain. Trimming cost V 4 bases and J 3 bases; bases outside gene matches: 3. The CDR3 contains 14 residues. CDR3 in amino acids: CASSPDRETDTQYF. DNA for the CDR3: TGCGCCAGCAGTCCGGACAGGGAGACAGATACGCAGTATTTT.

The gene calls are TRBV19 and TRBJ1-2, with a weak D call TRBD1 (5 bases). The germline V gene encodes CDR1 LNHDA and CDR2 SQIVND (reference sequence). The CDR3 runs 17 residues. V lost 3 bases, J lost 4 bases, and 21 bases lay in between. This CDR3 is CASSMGEGSPTIYGYTF. In nucleotides, the CDR3 is TGTGCCAGTAGTATGGGGGAGGGGTCCCCGACGATCTATGGCTACACCTTC.

The chain recombines TRBV11-2 with TRBJ2-7, with TRBD2 identical over 9 bases. V lost 6 bases, J lost 7 bases, and 10 bases stayed unmatched. Germline CDR1 reads SGHAT; CDR2 reads FQNNGV. This CDR3 spans 14 amino acids. The CDR3 loop reads CASRNSGRPLEQYF. Here the CDR3 DNA reads TGTGCCAGCAGAAATAGCGGGAGACCCCTGGAGCAGTACTTC.

The V gene is TRBV9, the J gene TRBJ2-2, with 7 bases lining up with TRBD1. CDR1 and CDR2 (germline): SGDLS, YYNGEE. J lost 1 base, V lost 0 bases, and 6 bases had no gene match. The CDR3 loop spans 17 amino acids. The CDR3 bases are TGTGCCAGCAGCGTAGTGAAGACAGGGCAGAACACCGGGGAGCTGTTTTTT. Translation: CASSVVKTGQNTGELFF.

This clone appeared a single time. The V and J genes are TRBV29-1 and TRBJ1-2, with 11 bases aligning to TRBD1. Trimming at V came to 3 bases and at J to 8 bases, leaving 5 bases not matched to a gene. Per germline, CDR1 SQVTM and CDR2 ANQGSEA. This CDR3 is built from 13 residues. Here the CDR3 DNA reads TGCAGCGTTGAGGTGGACAGGGGGCTAGGCTACACCTTC. Translation: CSVEVDRGLGYTF.

This clone showed up just a few times. The chain combines TRBV5-6 with TRBJ1-2, with TRBD1 matching over 7 bases. The CDR3 totals 15 residues. From germline, CDR1 is SGHDT and CDR2 YYEEEE. Unmatched junction bases numbered 12, after V lost 4 bases and J lost 6 bases. CDR3 nucleotide sequence: TGTGCCAGCAGCGTCTCGCAGGGGGAGAGGGATGGCTACACCTTC. This gives the protein CASSVSQGERDGYTF.

The rearrangement uses TRBV18 and TRBJ2-2; weak D call: TRBD1 (5 bases). CDR1 and CDR2 (germline): KGHSH, LQKENI. The germline V and J ends were trimmed by 1 base and 5 bases, with 11 bases remaining between them. This CDR3 has 15 residues. CDR3 sequence: CASSPRAGQTGELFF. The CDR3 region has the DNA TGTGCCAGCTCACCACGTGCAGGGCAAACCGGGGAGCTGTTTTTT.

The J gene is TRBJ2-3, the V gene TRBV11-2, with a weak D call TRBD2 (6 bases). The CDR3 has 16 amino acids. The germline V and J ends were trimmed by 3 bases and 2 bases, with 15 bases remaining between them. The germline gives CDR1 SGHAT, CDR2 FQNNGV. CDR3 DNA sequence: TGTGCCAGCAGCTTGATGGGGGGAATGCTCACAGATACGCAGTATTTT. Encoded protein: CASSLMGGMLTDTQYF.

The chain couples TRBV7-8 to TRBJ1-4, with 11 bases aligning to TRBD1. From germline, CDR1 is SGHVS and CDR2 FQNEAQ. After removal of 3 bases from V and 10 bases from J, the junction contained 4 bases not matched to a gene. CDR3 size: 14 residues. CDR3 in amino acids: CASSLTGTGGKLFF. The CDR3 nucleotides are TGTGCCAGCAGCTTGACCGGGACAGGGGGAAAACTGTTTTTT. Full variable domain (rest looked up from reference TRBV7-8 and TRBJ1-4): GAGVSQSPRYKVAKRGQDVALRCDPISGHVSLFWYQQALGQGPEFLTYFQNEAQLDKSGLPSDRFFAERPEGSVSTLKIQRTQQEDSAVYLCASSLTGTGGKLFFGSGTQLSVL.

The V gene is TRBV4-3, the J gene TRBJ2-3; weak D call: TRBD2 (6 bases). The germline V gene has CDR1 LGHNA and CDR2 YSLEER. This CDR3 spans 17 amino acids. The V and J ends lost 4 bases and 0 bases respectively, with 17 bases between them. The CDR3, as DNA: TGCGCCAGCAGCCGCCGGGACTTACCCTTTAGCACAGATACGCAGTATTTT. It is translated as CASSRRDLPFSTDTQYF.

The chain carries TRBV6-1 and TRBJ2-7; 10 nucleotides line up with TRBD1. CDR3 size: 22 residues. V shed 2 bases, J shed 4 bases, and the junction held 26 bases outside the gene matches. Germline CDR1 is MNHNS and CDR2 is SASEGT. The CDR3 DNA is TGTGCCAGCAGTGAACCTCACCCTATAATTCGATCCGGGACAGGGGCCGTATACGAGCAGTACTTC. It specifies CASSEPHPIIRSGTGAVYEQYF.

This sequence joins TRBV7-6 and TRBJ1-3; a weak D match, TRBD1 (5 bases). Deletions cut 1 base from V and 7 bases from J, with 23 bases between. The CDR3 totals 18 residues. Germline values: CDR1 SGHVS, CDR2 FNYEAQ. This CDR3 reads CASSLGSDPRQSRNTIYF. CDR3 DNA sequence: TGTGCCAGCAGCTTAGGAAGTGACCCGCGACAGTCACGCAACACCATATATTTT.

The rearrangement joins TRBV5-8 to TRBJ2-2; 14 bases map to TRBD2. Germline V gene sequence: CDR1 SGHTS, CDR2 YDEGEE. CDR3 length: 16 residues. J was trimmed by 4 bases and V by 4 bases; bases with no gene match: 3. For the CDR3, the DNA is TGTGCCAGCAGCCGACTAGCGGGAGGGATCACCGGGGAGCTGTTTTTT. It translates to CASSRLAGGITGELFF.

The chain recombines TRBV28 with TRBJ2-5; 14 bases map to TRBD2. The germline gives CDR1 MDHEN, CDR2 SYDVKM. The V segment lost 4 bases and the J segment 5 bases; nucleotides outside the gene matches: 21. This CDR3 is 21 amino acids long. CDR3 coding DNA: TGTGCCAGCAGTTCCAGGACTAGCGGGAGGACGCCTCCTTATACATGCGAGACCCAGTACTTC. Protein sequence: CASSSRTSGRTPPYTCETQYF.

This clone was detected a few times. The rearrangement joins TRBV20-1 to TRBJ2-1; D gene ambiguous. Per germline, CDR1 DFQATT and CDR2 SNEGSKA (reference sequence). V was trimmed by 6 bases and J by 7 bases, leaving 4 bases between them. This CDR3 region has 9 residues. Here the CDR3 DNA reads TGCAGTGCACTGAATGAGCAGTTCTTC. Protein: CSALNEQFF.

This rearrangement joins TRBV11-1 to TRBJ2-3; 7 bases agree with TRBD2. The CDR3 contains 18 residues. The V segment lost 0 bases and the J segment 0 bases; nucleotides outside the gene matches: 9. Germline values: CDR1 SGHAT, CDR2 FQDESV (reference sequence). The CDR3 here is CASSLAGREEYSTDTQYF. CDR3 sequence (DNA): TGTGCCAGCAGCTTAGCGGGGAGGGAGGAATACAGCACAGATACGCAGTATTTT.

The chain joins TRBV15 to TRBJ2-7; D remains unclear. The CDR3 extends over 13 amino acids. With 0 bases removed from V and 0 bases from J, the gap between germline ends came to 3 bases. CDR1 is LNHNV, CDR2 YYDKDF, per germline (reference sequence). CDR3 in amino acids: CATSRDGSYEQYF. The CDR3 DNA follows: TGTGCCACCAGCAGAGACGGCTCCTACGAGCAGTACTTC.

This sequence joins TRBV4-3 and TRBJ2-3; TRBD1 aligns across 8 bases. V shed 4 bases and J 2 bases; nucleotides not matched to a gene: 11. This CDR3 is 17 amino acids long. From germline, CDR1 is LGHNA and CDR2 YSLEER. CDR3 nucleotides: TGCGCCAGCAGCCCCCGAGGGGACAGGTCAGCCACAGATACGCAGTATTTT. As protein: CASSPRGDRSATDTQYF.

J is TRBJ2-7 and V is TRBV4-2; possibly TRBD2 for D (6 bases). There are 13 residues in the CDR3. The V gene's germline CDR1 is LGHNA and CDR2 YNFKEQ. V was pared by 6 bases and J by 2 bases, with 11 bases between. The CDR3 sequence: CASSRGGPYEQYF. CDR3 nucleotides: TGTGCCAGCAGTCGTGGAGGGCCCTACGAGCAGTACTTC.

J is TRBJ1-1 and V is TRBV15; D gene unclear. The CDR3 contains 11 residues. Germline CDR1 reads LNHNV; CDR2 reads YYDKDF (reference sequence). V lost 9 bases and J 2 bases, leaving 7 bases between the germline ends. The CDR3 reads CATAVNTEAFF. Here the CDR3 DNA reads TGTGCCACGGCAGTCAACACTGAAGCTTTCTTT.

The chain uses TRBV5-1 and TRBJ1-4; 8 bases line up with TRBD1. Germline V gene data show CDR1 as SGHRS and CDR2 as YFSETQ. With 2 bases clipped from V and 5 bases from J, the junction kept 5 bases outside the gene matches. The CDR3 length is 15 residues. In DNA form, the CDR3 reads TGCGCCAGCAGCTTCCTACAGGGGGTAAATGAAAAACTGTTTTTT. Translated: CASSFLQGVNEKLFF.